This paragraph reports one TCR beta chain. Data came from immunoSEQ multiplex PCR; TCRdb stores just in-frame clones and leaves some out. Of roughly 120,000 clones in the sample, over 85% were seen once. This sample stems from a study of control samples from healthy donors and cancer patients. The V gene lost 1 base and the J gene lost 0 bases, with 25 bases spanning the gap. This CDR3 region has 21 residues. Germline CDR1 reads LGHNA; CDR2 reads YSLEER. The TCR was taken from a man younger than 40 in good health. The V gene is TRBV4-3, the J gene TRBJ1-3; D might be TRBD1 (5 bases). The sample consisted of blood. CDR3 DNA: TGCGCCAGCAGCCAAGCCCACAGGAAGGCAGGGTTTTTGAGCTCTGGAAACACCATATATTTT. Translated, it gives CASSQAHRKAGFLSSGNTIYF.